Sequencing of this TCR beta chain was carried out in a study of T-cell memory formation after mild COVID-19. Whole-study findings and limits: Among CD4+ contracting clones, most were CM and EM, and CD8+ ones EMRA. What remained unconfirmed was the SARS-CoV-2 specificity of second-wave clones peaking on day 37. There was a balanced CD4/CD8 profile in clones contracting day 15 to 85, and later expanders leaned CD4+.

In TCRdb, the 5' RACE reads were re-called with MiXCR into one record per CDR3 protein. The repertoire holds hundreds of thousands of distinct CDR3 sequences, with roughly 20% as singletons. The V end lost 0 bases, the J end lost 6 bases, and 12 bases lay between the germline ends. Germline-derived CDR1 and CDR2 are SGHKS and YYEKEE (reference sequence). The CDR3 runs 14 residues. In the case of this clonotype: No antigen is known for it.

This rearrangement joins TRBV5-5 to TRBJ2-5; perhaps D is TRBD1 or TRBD2 (5 bases each). Sample: PBMCs or a T cell subset sorted from them (not recorded which). This receptor was obtained from an adult woman who had mild COVID-19 (a few samples of this study predate the infection). Cell type and time point are not known. The CDR3 bases are TGTGCCAGCAGCTTGGCTGTCAGGGAGAAGACCCAGTACTTC. Protein sequence: CASSLAVREKTQYF.